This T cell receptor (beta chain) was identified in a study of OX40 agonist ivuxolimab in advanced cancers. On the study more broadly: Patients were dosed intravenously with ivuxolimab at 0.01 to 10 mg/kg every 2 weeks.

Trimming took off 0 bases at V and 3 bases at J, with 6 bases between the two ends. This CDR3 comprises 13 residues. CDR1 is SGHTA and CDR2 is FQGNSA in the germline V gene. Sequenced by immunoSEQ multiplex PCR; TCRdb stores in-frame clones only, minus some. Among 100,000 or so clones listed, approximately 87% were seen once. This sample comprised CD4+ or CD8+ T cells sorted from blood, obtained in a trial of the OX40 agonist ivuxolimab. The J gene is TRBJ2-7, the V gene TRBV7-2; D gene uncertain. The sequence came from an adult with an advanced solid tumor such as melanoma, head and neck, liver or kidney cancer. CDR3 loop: CASSLAGFYEQYF. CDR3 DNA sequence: TGTGCCAGCAGCTTAGCCGGTTTCTACGAGCAGTACTTC.